Below, 21 T cell receptor beta chains from the same sample are listed, as sequenced in a study of beta chain features in type 1 diabetes. General study findings and limits: People with Type 1 diabetes carried modestly yet significantly shorter TCRB CDR3s in all four CD4+ subsets.

These receptors' targets are unknown. The authors reverse transcribed all of the isolated RNA, so sequencing captured expressed TCRB transcripts. Using immunoSEQ multiplex PCR, the repertoire was profiled, and TCRdb retains in-frame clones only, with some absent. The table has a few hundred thousand clones, 16% seen once; the top ten hold about 0.092%. What was sequenced was naive CD4+ T cells from blood. The receptors were sampled from a man aged 25 to 40 with type 1 diabetes.

The rearrangement uses TRBV7-9 and TRBJ2-3; 10 bases align to TRBD2. This CDR3 comprises 15 residues. The V segment lost 5 bases and the J segment 1 base; nucleotides outside the gene matches: 3. Germline lookup yields CDR1 SEHNR and CDR2 FQNEAQ (reference sequence). CDR3 amino acids: CASSNLAGGTDTQYF. The CDR3 DNA reads TGTGCCAGCAGCAACCTAGCGGGAGGCACAGATACGCAGTATTTT. The complete variable domain, with remaining parts taken from reference TRBV7-9 and TRBJ2-3, reads DTGVSQNPRHKITKRGQNVTFRCDPISEHNRLYWYRQTLGQGPEFLTYFQNEAQLEKSRLLSDRFSAERPKGSFSTLEIQRTEQGDSAMYLCASSNLAGGTDTQYFGPGTRLTVL.

The chain links TRBV9 to TRBJ2-3, with TRBD2 matching over 8 bases. CDR3 size: 16 residues. The J segment lost 0 bases and the V segment lost 4 bases, leaving 7 bases of the junction unmatched. Germline V gene data show CDR1 as SGDLS and CDR2 as YYNGEE. CDR3 in amino acids: CASSLRASGSTDTQYF. For the CDR3, the DNA is TGTGCCAGCAGCCTGCGGGCTAGCGGGAGCACAGATACGCAGTATTTT.

The chain recombines TRBV5-1 with TRBJ2-1; 11 bases fit TRBD2. In germline, CDR1 is SGHRS, CDR2 YFSETQ. The CDR3 loop spans 18 amino acids. The ends lost 0 bases at V and 5 bases at J; junction bases unmatched: 10. CDR3 amino acids: CASSLAVAGGPLDNEQFF. CDR3 in DNA: TGCGCCAGCAGCTTGGCAGTAGCGGGAGGGCCCCTCGACAATGAGCAGTTCTTC.

The chain links TRBV9 to TRBJ1-2, with TRBD1 matching 8 bases. The V gene's germline CDR1 is SGDLS and CDR2 YYNGEE. The CDR3 extends over 14 amino acids. V lost 3 bases and J lost 5; bases outside the gene matches: 6. The CDR3 spells CASSEIGQGYGYTF. In DNA form, the CDR3 reads TGTGCCAGCAGCGAAATAGGACAGGGTTATGGCTACACCTTC. The variable domain in full, completed from reference TRBV9 and TRBJ1-2, reads DSGVTQTPKHLITATGQRVTLRCSPRSGDLSVYWYQQSLDQGLQFLIQYYNGEERAKGNILERFSAQQFPDLHSELNLSSLELGDSALYFCASSEIGQGYGYTFGSGTRLTVV.

This clone appeared a few times. The J gene is TRBJ2-1, the V gene TRBV29-1; TRBD2 is a possible D gene (6 bases). The V gene's germline CDR1 is SQVTM and CDR2 ANQGSEA. V was cut by 4 bases and J by 6 bases, with 13 bases left in between. This CDR3 region has 13 residues. The CDR3: CSVGSARGNEQFF. CDR3 DNA sequence: TGCAGCGTTGGAAGTGCGCGGGGCAATGAGCAGTTCTTC.

This clone has only a few counts. The genes are TRBV27 and TRBJ2-3; D is uncertain. Germline CDR1 MNHEY, CDR2 SMNVEV (reference sequence). The CDR3 loop spans 12 amino acids. V was pared by 6 bases and J by 5 bases, with 9 bases between. The CDR3 protein is CASSPLGDTQYF. CDR3 bases: TGTGCCAGCAGCCCTCTCGGAGATACGCAGTATTTT.

This clone was observed a few times. The chain uses TRBV5-4 and TRBJ2-3; D remains unclear. Germline V gene lookup returns CDR1 SGHNT and CDR2 YYREEE (reference sequence). V shed 2 bases and J shed 7 bases, with 17 bases lying between them. The CDR3 sequence is 15 residues long. CDR3 bases: TGTGCCAGCAGCTTCCAGGACCAAGCCTTCAATACGCAGTATTTT. Protein sequence: CASSFQDQAFNTQYF. The complete variable domain, with remaining parts taken from reference TRBV5-4 and TRBJ2-3, reads ETGVTQSPTHLIKTRGQQVTLRCSSQSGHNTVSWYQQALGQGPQFIFQYYREEENGRGNFPPRFSGLQFPNYSSELNVNALELDDSALYLCASSFQDQAFNTQYFGPGTRLTVL.

The chain has TRBV29-1 and TRBJ2-1; 7 bases map to TRBD2. The CDR3 consists of 16 residues. CDR1 and CDR2 (germline): SQVTM, ANQGSEA. J was trimmed by 2 bases and V by 8 bases; bases with no gene match: 15. Here the CDR3 DNA reads TGCAGCCTCCTTATCGCGGGGGAGAGGACCTACAATGAGCAGTTCTTC. This translates into CSLLIAGERTYNEQFF.

This clone was picked up a small number of times. The chain is built from TRBV9 and TRBJ2-1; D perhaps matches TRBD1 (5 bases). The CDR3 has 13 residues. V lost 3 bases and J lost 4, with 8 bases in between. In germline, CDR1 is SGDLS, CDR2 YYNGEE. As DNA, the CDR3 is TGTGCCAGCAGCGAAACAGGTTACAATGAGCAGTTCTTC. Protein product: CASSETGYNEQFF.

This chain joins TRBV29-1 and TRBJ1-1; perhaps TRBD1 as D (5 bases). The V end lost 5 bases, the J end lost 6 bases, and 19 bases lay between the germline ends. This CDR3 region has 14 residues. Germline V lookup: CDR1 SQVTM, CDR2 ANQGSEA. In DNA, the CDR3 is TGCAGCGTTCGGACAAACTTGGTAACCGCTGAAGCTTTCTTT. Encoded protein: CSVRTNLVTAEAFF.

The chain couples TRBV9 to TRBJ1-2, with D possibly being TRBD1 (5 bases). Germline V CDR1 and CDR2: SGDLS, YYNGEE. CDR3 length: 15 residues. V gave up 0 bases and J gave up 2 bases, with 11 bases separating them. The CDR3 loop reads CASSVDPGGNYGYTF. The CDR3 DNA is TGTGCCAGCAGCGTAGATCCTGGGGGAAACTATGGCTACACCTTC.

This clone has a handful of counts. The chain recombines TRBV18 with TRBJ2-3, with D uncertain. The V end was cut by 8 bases, the J end by 0 bases, with 3 bases between. The CDR3 is made up of 11 amino acids. Germline V CDR1 and CDR2: KGHSH, LQKENI. This CDR3 reads CASRSTDTQYF. The CDR3 DNA reads TGTGCCAGCCGGAGCACAGATACGCAGTATTTT.

The chain uses TRBV7-8 and TRBJ2-7; maybe TRBD1 (6 bases). Germline V gene lookup returns CDR1 SGHVS and CDR2 FQNEAQ. V lost 2 bases to trimming and J lost 11 bases, with 10 bases between them. This CDR3 has 11 residues. CDR3 coding DNA: TGTGCCAGCAGCTTATCCAGGGACAAGTACTTC. Its translation is CASSLSRDKYF.

This rearrangement joins TRBV6-5 to TRBJ1-2, with 8 bases fitting TRBD1. Trimming at V came to 2 bases and at J to 4 bases, leaving 6 bases not matched to a gene. Germline V gene data show CDR1 as MNHEY and CDR2 as SVGAGI. The CDR3 covers 15 residues. The CDR3 bases are TGTGCCAGCAGTTACACCTGGACAGGGCCCTATGGCTACACCTTC. Protein: CASSYTWTGPYGYTF.

The chain employs TRBV7-2 and TRBJ2-7, with 11 bases lining up with TRBD2. The V gene's germline CDR1 is SGHTA and CDR2 FQGNSA. There are 15 residues in the CDR3. V shed 6 bases, J shed 4 bases, and the junction held 8 bases outside the gene matches. CDR3 sequence (DNA): TGTGCCAGCAGTATAGCGGGAGGGCCCTCTTACGAGCAGTACTTC. This encodes CASSIAGGPSYEQYF.

This clone was detected a few times. The V gene is TRBV15, the J gene TRBJ2-1; TRBD1 is a possible D gene (5 bases). The ends were cut back, 0 bases at V and 13 bases at J, with 16 bases in the middle. Germline V lookup: CDR1 LNHNV, CDR2 YYDKDF (reference sequence). CDR3 length: 14 amino acids. The DNA for the CDR3 is TGTGCCACCAGCAGAGATTTAGGTCAGGGTGGACAGTTCTTC. This sequence encodes CATSRDLGQGGQFF.

This clone was seen more than once but under ten times. The CDR3 here is CASNSPGLAVTYEQYF. The CDR3 coding sequence is TGTGCCAGCAATTCCCCGGGACTAGCGGTAACCTACGAGCAGTACTTC. This chain links TRBV28 with TRBJ2-7, with 11 bases that match TRBD2. The CDR3 has 16 residues. J lost 2 bases, V lost 7 bases, and 10 bases had no gene match. The germline gives CDR1 MDHEN, CDR2 SYDVKM.

The genes are TRBV5-6 and TRBJ2-7, with D possibly matching TRBD1 (5 bases). This CDR3 contains 13 residues. Trimming left V 4 bases short and J 3 bases short, with 11 bases between. Germline CDR1 and CDR2: SGHDT and YYEEEE. This chain's CDR3 is CASSLFQGYEQYF. The DNA of the CDR3 is TGTGCCAGCAGCCTATTCCAGGGCTACGAGCAGTACTTC.

This clone was recorded a few times. This chain connects TRBV7-9 to TRBJ1-3, with D unclear. The CDR3 spans 13 residues. Germline V lookup: CDR1 SEHNR, CDR2 FQNEAQ (reference sequence). The V and J ends lost 1 base and 2 bases respectively, with 3 bases between them. CDR3 bases: TGTGCCAGCAGCTTAGGTACTGGAAACACCATATATTTT. Translation gives CASSLGTGNTIYF.

This rearrangement joins TRBV5-1 to TRBJ2-3; 10 bases align to TRBD2. The CDR3 is 16 amino acids. J lost 0 bases, V lost 5 bases, and 6 bases had no gene match. CDR1 is SGHRS and CDR2 is YFSETQ in the germline V gene. The CDR3 loop is CASRTSGRDSTDTQYF. In DNA form, the CDR3 reads TGCGCCAGCAGAACGAGCGGGAGGGACAGCACAGATACGCAGTATTTT.

This clone has only a few counts. The CDR3 DNA sequence: TGTGCCAGCAGCCGAGGCGCCGGGACAGCCTACAATGAGCAGTTCTTC. It specifies CASSRGAGTAYNEQFF. This chain links TRBV7-7 with TRBJ2-1, with 7 bases identical to TRBD1. Germline trimming cut 5 bases from V and 2 bases from J; bases unmatched to any gene: 9. Germline CDR1 reads SSHAT; CDR2 reads FNYEAQ (reference sequence). The CDR3 has 16 amino acids.